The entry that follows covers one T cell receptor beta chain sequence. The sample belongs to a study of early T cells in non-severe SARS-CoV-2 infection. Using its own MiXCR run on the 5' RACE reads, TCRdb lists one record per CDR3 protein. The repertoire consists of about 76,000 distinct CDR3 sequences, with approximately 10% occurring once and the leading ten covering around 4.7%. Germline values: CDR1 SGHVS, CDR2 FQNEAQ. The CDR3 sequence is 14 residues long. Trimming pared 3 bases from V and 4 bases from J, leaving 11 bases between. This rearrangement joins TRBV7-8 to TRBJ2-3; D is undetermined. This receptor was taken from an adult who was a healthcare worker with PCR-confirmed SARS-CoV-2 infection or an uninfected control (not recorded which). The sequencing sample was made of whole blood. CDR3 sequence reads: CASSFDNSPDTQYF. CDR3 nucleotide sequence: TGTGCCAGCAGCTTTGACAATTCCCCAGATACGCAGTATTTT. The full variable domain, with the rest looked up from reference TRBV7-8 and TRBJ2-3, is GAGVSQSPRYKVAKRGQDVALRCDPISGHVSLFWYQQALGQGPEFLTYFQNEAQLDKSGLPSDRFFAERPEGSVSTLKIQRTQQEDSAVYLCASSFDNSPDTQYFGPGTRLTVL.